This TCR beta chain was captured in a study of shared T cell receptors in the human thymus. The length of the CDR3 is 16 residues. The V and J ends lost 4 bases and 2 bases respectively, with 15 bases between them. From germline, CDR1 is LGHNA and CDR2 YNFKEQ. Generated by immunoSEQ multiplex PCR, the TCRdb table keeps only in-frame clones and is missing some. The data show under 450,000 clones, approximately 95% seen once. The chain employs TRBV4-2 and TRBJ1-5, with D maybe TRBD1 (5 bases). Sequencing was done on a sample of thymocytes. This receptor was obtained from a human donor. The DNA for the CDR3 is TGTGCCAGCAGCCTAGGCGAAGGCAGGGGCAATCAGCCCCAGCATTTT. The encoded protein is CASSLGEGRGNQPQHF.